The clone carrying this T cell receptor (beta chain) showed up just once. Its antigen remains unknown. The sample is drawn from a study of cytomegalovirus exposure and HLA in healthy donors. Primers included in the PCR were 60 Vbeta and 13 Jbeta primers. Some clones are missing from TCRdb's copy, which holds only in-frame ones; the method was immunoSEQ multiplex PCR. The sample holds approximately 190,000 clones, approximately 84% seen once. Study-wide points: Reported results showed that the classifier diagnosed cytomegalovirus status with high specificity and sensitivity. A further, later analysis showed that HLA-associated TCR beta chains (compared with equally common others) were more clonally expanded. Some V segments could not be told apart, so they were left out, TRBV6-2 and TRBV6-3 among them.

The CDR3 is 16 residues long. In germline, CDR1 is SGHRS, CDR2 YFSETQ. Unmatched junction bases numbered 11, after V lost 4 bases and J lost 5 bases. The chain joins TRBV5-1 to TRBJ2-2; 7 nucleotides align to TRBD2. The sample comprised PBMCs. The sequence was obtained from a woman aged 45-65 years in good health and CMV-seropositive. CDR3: CASSEGLRASTGELFF. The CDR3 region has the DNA TGCGCCAGCAGCGAGGGACTACGTGCCTCTACCGGGGAGCTGTTTTTT.